Reported below is one TCR beta chain. Its antigen is still unknown. Qualities for individual bases were not recorded, and no much larger clone is one base off. The CDR3 runs 14 residues from the cysteine to the phenylalanine. Just the 42-base CDR3 DNA is kept, in frame starting at base 1. After removal of 5 bases from V and 6 bases from J, the junction retains 8 bases not matched to a gene. CDR1 ENHRY and CDR2 SYGVKD were looked up in the germline V gene. The entry originates in a study of blood T cell repertoires in COVID-19 (dated by TCRdb to about 2020). In the study overall: The collaborator samples originated in the United States, Italy and Spain and spanned the acute and convalescent phases of COVID-19. A freely available public database, intended as a resource for researchers studying the immune response to SARS-CoV-2, is where the repertoires were released. Sample metadata almost always included a de-identified subject ID, COVID-19 status, age in years and sex. The prospective study material was composed of cDNA or gDNA derived from T cells, B-cell-depleted T cells, or PBMCs. The samples were drawn from the first 160 participants of the ongoing ImmuneRACE study and from over a thousand subjects provided by 6 global collaborators. HLA class I and class II types, where available, came from metadata supplied by the sample provider rather than from assay-based typing. Deeply sampled blood TCRbeta repertoires from subjects exposed to, actively infected with, or recovered from COVID-19 were included in the dataset.

Overall study results and their limits: The quantity of clinical and demographic metadata differed by source and by participant and was supplied without curation.

Collaborating institutions collected whole blood in K2EDTA tubes following their own protocols. Collaborator samples were shipped for TCRbeta analysis as frozen whole blood, isolated PBMCs, or DNA extracted from either sample type. The immunoSEQ Assay, a bias-controlled multiplex PCR, was used to amplify TCRbeta CDR3 regions from genomic DNA. In the paper's pipeline: The number of nucleated cells in each sample was estimated from the amplification of reference gene primers within the assay. To quantify the absolute abundance of each unique TCRbeta CDR3 rearrangement, sequence reads were collapsed and filtered. For each sample, productive Simpson clonality was calculated as the square root of Simpson's diversity index over productive rearrangements. The clones in this table, taken by TCRdb from immuneACCESS, are in-frame only. Not every clone is retained; where verified, under half of the shortfall comes from an unresolved V gene, and the cause of the rest is unknown. V, J and clone size were drawn from that table, and D and trimming were deduced from the DNA. The sample contains about 80,000 clones, approximately 76% of them found a single time. The ten largest clones add up to roughly 15% of the sample.

The sequencing input was peripheral blood. The chain is encoded by TRBV10-3 joined to TRBJ2-7; TRBD1 matches 9 bases in the middle. The receptor was derived from a man between 65 and 85 years old with active or convalescent COVID-19. The nucleotides are TGTGCCATCAGTCAAGGACAGGGGATTAGCGAGCAGTACTTC. Translated, this gives CAISQGQGISEQYF.